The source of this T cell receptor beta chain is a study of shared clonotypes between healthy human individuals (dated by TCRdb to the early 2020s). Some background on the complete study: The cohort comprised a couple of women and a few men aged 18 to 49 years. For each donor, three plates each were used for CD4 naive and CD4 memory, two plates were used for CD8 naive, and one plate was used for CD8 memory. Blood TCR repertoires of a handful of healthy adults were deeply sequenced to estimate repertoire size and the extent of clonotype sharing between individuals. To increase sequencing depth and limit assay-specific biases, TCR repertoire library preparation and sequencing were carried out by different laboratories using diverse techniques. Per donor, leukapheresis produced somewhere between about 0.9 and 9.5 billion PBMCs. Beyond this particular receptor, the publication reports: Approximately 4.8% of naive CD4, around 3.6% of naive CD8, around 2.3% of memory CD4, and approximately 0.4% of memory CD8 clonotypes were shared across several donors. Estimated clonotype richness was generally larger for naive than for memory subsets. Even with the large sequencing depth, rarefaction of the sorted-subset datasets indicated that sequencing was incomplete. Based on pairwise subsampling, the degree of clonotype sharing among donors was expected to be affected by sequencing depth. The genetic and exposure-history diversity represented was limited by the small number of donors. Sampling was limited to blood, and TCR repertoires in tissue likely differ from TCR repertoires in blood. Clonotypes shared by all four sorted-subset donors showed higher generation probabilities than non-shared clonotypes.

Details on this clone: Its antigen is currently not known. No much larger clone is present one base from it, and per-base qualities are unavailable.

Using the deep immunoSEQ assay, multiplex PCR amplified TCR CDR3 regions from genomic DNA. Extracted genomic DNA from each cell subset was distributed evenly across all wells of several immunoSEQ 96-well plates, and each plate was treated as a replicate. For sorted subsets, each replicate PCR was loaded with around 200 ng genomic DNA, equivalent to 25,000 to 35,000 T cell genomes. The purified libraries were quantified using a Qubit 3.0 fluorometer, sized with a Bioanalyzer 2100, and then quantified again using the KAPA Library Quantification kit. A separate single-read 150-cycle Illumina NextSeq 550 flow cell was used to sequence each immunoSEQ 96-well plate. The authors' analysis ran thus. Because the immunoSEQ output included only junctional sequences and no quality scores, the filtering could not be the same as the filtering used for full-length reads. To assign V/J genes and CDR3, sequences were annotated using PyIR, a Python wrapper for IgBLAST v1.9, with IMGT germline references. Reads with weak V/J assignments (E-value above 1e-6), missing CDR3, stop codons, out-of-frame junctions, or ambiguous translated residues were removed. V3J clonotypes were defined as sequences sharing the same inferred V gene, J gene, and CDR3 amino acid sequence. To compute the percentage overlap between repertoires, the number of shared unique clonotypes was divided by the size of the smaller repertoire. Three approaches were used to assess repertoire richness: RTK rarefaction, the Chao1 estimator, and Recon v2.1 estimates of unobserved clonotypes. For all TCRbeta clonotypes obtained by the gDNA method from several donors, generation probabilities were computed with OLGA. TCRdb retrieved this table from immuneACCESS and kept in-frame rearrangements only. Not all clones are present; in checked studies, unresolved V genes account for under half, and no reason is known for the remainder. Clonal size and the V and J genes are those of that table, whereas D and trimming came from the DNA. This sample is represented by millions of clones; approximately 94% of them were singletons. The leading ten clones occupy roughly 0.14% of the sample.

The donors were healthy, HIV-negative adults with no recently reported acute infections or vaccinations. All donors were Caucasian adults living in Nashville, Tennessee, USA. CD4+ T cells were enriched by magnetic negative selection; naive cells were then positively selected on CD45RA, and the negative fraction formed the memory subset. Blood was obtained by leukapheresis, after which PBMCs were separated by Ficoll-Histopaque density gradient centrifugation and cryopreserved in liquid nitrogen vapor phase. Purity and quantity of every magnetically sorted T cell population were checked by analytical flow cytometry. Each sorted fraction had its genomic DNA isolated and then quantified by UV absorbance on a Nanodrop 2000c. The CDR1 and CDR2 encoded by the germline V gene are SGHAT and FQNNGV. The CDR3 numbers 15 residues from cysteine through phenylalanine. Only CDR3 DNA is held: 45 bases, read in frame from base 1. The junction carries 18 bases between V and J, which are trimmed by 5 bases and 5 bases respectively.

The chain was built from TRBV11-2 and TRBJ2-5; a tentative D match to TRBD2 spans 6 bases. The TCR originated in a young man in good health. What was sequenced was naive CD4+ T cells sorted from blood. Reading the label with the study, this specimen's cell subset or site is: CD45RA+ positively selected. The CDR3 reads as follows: CASSLGGAGGETQYF. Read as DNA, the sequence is TGTGCCAGCAGCCTCGGAGGGGCCGGTGGGGAGACCCAGTACTTC. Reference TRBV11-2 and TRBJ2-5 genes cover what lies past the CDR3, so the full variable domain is EAGVAQSPRYKIIEKRQSVAFWCNPISGHATLYWYQQILGQGPKLLIQFQNNGVVDDSQLPKDRFSAERLKGVDSTLKIQPAKLEDSAVYLCASSLGGAGGETQYFGPGTRLLVL.